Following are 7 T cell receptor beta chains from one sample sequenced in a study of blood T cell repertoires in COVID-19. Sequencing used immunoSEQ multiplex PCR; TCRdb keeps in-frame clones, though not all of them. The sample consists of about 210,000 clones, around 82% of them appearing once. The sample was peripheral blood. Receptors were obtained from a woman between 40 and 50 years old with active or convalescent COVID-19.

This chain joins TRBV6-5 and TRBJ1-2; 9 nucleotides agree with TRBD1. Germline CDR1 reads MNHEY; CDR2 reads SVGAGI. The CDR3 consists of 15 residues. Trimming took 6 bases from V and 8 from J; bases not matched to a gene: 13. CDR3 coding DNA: TGTGCCAGCAGAAAACAGGGGGCAGGACCCGGCGGCTACACCTTC. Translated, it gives CASRKQGAGPGGYTF.

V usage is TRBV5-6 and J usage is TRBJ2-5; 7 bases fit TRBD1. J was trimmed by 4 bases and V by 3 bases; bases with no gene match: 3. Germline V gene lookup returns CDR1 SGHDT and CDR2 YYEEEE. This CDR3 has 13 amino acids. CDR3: CASSSRGSETQYF. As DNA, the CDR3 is TGTGCCAGCAGCTCCAGGGGGTCAGAGACCCAGTACTTC.

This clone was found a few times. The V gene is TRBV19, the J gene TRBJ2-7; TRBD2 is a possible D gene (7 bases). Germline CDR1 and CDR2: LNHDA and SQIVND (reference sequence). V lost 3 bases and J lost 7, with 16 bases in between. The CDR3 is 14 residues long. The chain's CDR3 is CASSIPGGGAEQYF. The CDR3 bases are TGTGCCAGTAGTATTCCCGGAGGGGGGGCTGAGCAGTACTTC.

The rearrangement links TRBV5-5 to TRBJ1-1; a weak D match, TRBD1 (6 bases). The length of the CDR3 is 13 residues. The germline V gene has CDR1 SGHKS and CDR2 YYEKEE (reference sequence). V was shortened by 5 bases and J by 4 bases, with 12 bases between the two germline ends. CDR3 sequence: CASSYYRVTEAFF. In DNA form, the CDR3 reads TGTGCCAGCAGTTATTACAGGGTCACTGAAGCTTTCTTT.

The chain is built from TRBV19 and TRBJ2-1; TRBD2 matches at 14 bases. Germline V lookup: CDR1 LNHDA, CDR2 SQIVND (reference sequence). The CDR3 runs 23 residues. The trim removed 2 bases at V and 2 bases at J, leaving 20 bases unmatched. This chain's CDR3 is CASSIKGLAGGQALPATYNEQFF. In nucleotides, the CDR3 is TGTGCCAGTAGTATAAAAGGACTAGCGGGAGGCCAAGCCCTCCCCGCGACCTACAATGAGCAGTTCTTC.

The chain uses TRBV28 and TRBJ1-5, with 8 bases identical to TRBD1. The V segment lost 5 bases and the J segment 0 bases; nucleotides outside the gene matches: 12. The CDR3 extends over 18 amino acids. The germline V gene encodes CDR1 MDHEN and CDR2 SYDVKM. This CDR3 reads CASSARDRRIYSNQPQHF. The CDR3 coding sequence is TGTGCCAGCAGTGCGAGGGACAGGAGAATCTATAGCAATCAGCCCCAGCATTTT.

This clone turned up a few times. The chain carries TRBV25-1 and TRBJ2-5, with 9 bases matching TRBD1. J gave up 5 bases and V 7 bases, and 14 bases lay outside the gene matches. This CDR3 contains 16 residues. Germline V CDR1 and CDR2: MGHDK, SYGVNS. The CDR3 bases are TGTGCCAGCACCCTGAGAAAGACAGGGGGTTGGGAGACCCAGTACTTC. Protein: CASTLRKTGGWETQYF. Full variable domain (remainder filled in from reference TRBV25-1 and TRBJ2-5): EADIYQTPRYLVIGTGKKITLECSQTMGHDKMYWYQQDPGMELHLIHYSYGVNSTEKGDLSSESTVSRIRTEHFPLTLESARPSHTSQYLCASTLRKTGGWETQYFGPGTRLLVL.